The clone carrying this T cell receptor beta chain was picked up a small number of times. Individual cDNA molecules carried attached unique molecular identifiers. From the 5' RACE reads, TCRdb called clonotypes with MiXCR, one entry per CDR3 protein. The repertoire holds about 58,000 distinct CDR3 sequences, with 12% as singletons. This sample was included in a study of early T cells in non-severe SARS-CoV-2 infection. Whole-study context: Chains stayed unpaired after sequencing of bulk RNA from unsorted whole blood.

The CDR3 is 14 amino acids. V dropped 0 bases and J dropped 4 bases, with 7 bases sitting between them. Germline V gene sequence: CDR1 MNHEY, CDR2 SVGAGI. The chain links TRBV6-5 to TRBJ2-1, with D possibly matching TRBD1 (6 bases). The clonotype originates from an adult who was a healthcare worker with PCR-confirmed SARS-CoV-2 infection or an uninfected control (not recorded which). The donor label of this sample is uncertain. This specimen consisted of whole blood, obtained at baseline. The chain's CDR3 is CASSYSRGYNEQFF. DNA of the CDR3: TGTGCCAGCAGTTACTCAAGGGGGTACAATGAGCAGTTCTTC.